Below, 14 T cell receptor beta chains from the same sample are listed, as sequenced in a study of blood T cell repertoires in COVID-19. Method: immunoSEQ multiplex PCR; TCRdb's copy keeps in-frame clones and lacks some. The table records 150,000 or so clones, 80% of them present only once. Sequenced input: PBMCs or T cells enriched from blood (not recorded which). These receptors were taken from a man aged 35 to 55 who had recovered from COVID-19.

J is TRBJ2-5 and V is TRBV7-8; TRBD2 matches 13 bases. This CDR3 contains 17 residues. The V segment lost 0 bases and the J segment 5 bases; nucleotides outside the gene matches: 6. CDR1 SGHVS and CDR2 FQNEAQ come from the germline V gene. CDR3 loop: CASSLAQLAGGHETQYF. The CDR3 DNA reads as TGTGCCAGCAGCTTAGCGCAACTAGCGGGGGGGCACGAGACCCAGTACTTC.

The genes are TRBV19 and TRBJ2-4; possible D gene TRBD1, 5 bases. CDR1 and CDR2 from the germline V gene are LNHDA and SQIVND (reference sequence). CDR3 length: 12 amino acids. V lost 5 bases, J lost 5 bases, and 7 bases lay in between. The CDR3 sequence is CASSLTENIQYF. CDR3 DNA sequence: TGTGCCAGTAGTTTGACAGAAAACATTCAGTACTTC.

This chain links TRBV13 with TRBJ2-7; a possible D gene is TRBD1 (6 bases). Germline lookup yields CDR1 PRHDT and CDR2 FYEKMQ (reference sequence). V dropped 4 bases and J dropped 4 bases, with 11 bases sitting between them. The CDR3 contains 13 residues. The CDR3 loop reads CASSSPGQYEQYF. In nucleotides, the CDR3 is TGTGCCAGCAGCTCCCCGGGACAATACGAGCAGTACTTC.

V usage is TRBV5-1 and J usage is TRBJ2-3, with D tentatively TRBD2 (6 bases). The V and J ends lost 7 bases and 2 bases respectively, with 11 bases between them. The CDR3 runs to 13 residues. Germline V gene lookup returns CDR1 SGHRS and CDR2 YFSETQ. CDR3 residues: CASSWGVTDTQYF. DNA for the CDR3: TGCGCCAGCTCGTGGGGGGTCACAGATACGCAGTATTTT.

CDR3 nucleotide sequence: TGTGCCAGCAGCTTGGCAGGGGGCCATTCACCCCTCCACTTT. Translation gives CASSLAGGHSPLHF. The genes are TRBV5-4 and TRBJ1-6, with 8 bases identical to TRBD1. CDR1 SGHNT and CDR2 YYREEE come from the germline V gene (reference sequence). CDR3 size: 14 residues. J gave up 8 bases and V 0 bases, and 1 base lay outside the gene matches.

J is TRBJ2-3 and V is TRBV5-1, with a weak D call TRBD1 (6 bases). The CDR3 is 15 residues long. Trimming took 3 bases from V and 6 from J, leaving 17 bases between them. Looked up from germline, CDR1 is SGHRS and CDR2 is YFSETQ. CDR3 DNA sequence: TGCGCCAGCAGCTCCGGACAGTCCCTGAGGGATACGCAGTATTTT. Translating gives CASSSGQSLRDTQYF.

The chain employs TRBV7-3 and TRBJ2-3, with D unresolved. Per germline, CDR1 SGHTA and CDR2 FQGTGA. This CDR3 is built from 13 residues. The V and J ends lost 2 bases and 5 bases respectively, with 8 bases between them. The CDR3 here is CASSLDAGDTQYF. DNA for the CDR3: TGTGCCAGCAGCTTAGACGCAGGAGATACGCAGTATTTT.

The chain has TRBV9 and TRBJ1-1, with D tentatively TRBD1 (5 bases). CDR3 length: 14 residues. From germline, CDR1 is SGDLS and CDR2 YYNGEE. Trimming pared 0 bases from V and 4 bases from J, leaving 10 bases between. The CDR3: CASSVGVRGTEAFF. The CDR3 coding sequence is TGTGCCAGCAGCGTAGGCGTTAGGGGCACTGAAGCTTTCTTT.

This chain links TRBV10-1 with TRBJ2-1; D is ambiguous. This CDR3 is built from 13 residues. Germline V gives CDR1 WNHNN, CDR2 SYGVQD (reference sequence). The germline V and J ends were trimmed by 4 bases and 0 bases, with 4 bases remaining between them. In nucleotides, the CDR3 is TGCGCCAGCAGTGGCAGCTCCTACAATGAGCAGTTCTTC. Translating gives CASSGSSYNEQFF.

This chain links TRBV9 with TRBJ1-2; D unclear. The CDR3 totals 15 residues. Germline V lookup: CDR1 SGDLS, CDR2 YYNGEE. Trimming left V 1 base short and J 2 bases short, with 12 bases between. The CDR3 loop reads CASSVTYSLNYGYTF. CDR3 sequence (DNA): TGTGCCAGCAGCGTAACCTACTCCCTCAACTATGGCTACACCTTC. The complete variable domain, with remaining parts taken from reference TRBV9 and TRBJ1-2, reads DSGVTQTPKHLITATGQRVTLRCSPRSGDLSVYWYQQSLDQGLQFLIQYYNGEERAKGNILERFSAQQFPDLHSELNLSSLELGDSALYFCASSVTYSLNYGYTFGSGTRLTVV.

V usage is TRBV15 and J usage is TRBJ1-5; 8 bases are a match to TRBD1. Trimming removed 1 base from V and 2 bases from J; junction bases left unmatched: 4. The CDR3 consists of 16 residues. CDR1 is LNHNV, CDR2 YYDKDF, per germline (reference sequence). The CDR3 sequence: CATSRGKDRGNQPQHF. The CDR3 DNA reads TGTGCCACCAGCAGAGGCAAGGACAGGGGCAATCAGCCCCAGCATTTT.

This clone came up once. V usage is TRBV7-2 and J usage is TRBJ2-3; no definite D call. With 3 bases removed from V and 3 bases from J, the gap between germline ends came to 13 bases. Germline V gives CDR1 SGHTA, CDR2 FQGNSA. The CDR3 length is 15 residues. CDR3 bases: TGTGCCAGCAGCTTCCTAGTAACCGGGACAGATACGCAGTATTTT. Residues: CASSFLVTGTDTQYF.

This clone was seen only once. At one end the junction does not follow the germline gene, possibly because of a read error. J is TRBJ1-1 and V is TRBV25-1; 8 bases match TRBD1. CDR1 and CDR2 from the germline V gene are MGHDK and SYGVNS. This CDR3 is 14 amino acids long. The CDR3 DNA sequence: TGTGCCAGCAGTCCCACAGGGGGGAACGCTGAAGCTTTCTTT. Residues: CASSPTGGNAEAFF. Full variable domain (rest looked up from reference TRBV25-1 and TRBJ1-1): EADIYQTPRYLVIGTGKKITLECSQTMGHDKMYWYQQDPGMELHLIHYSYGVNSTEKGDLSSESTVSRIRTEHFPLTLESARPSHTSQYLCASSPTGGNAEAFFGQGTRLTVV.

The chain links TRBV3-1 (or the pseudogene TRBV3-2) to TRBJ2-4, with 8 bases that match TRBD1. The V segment lost 4 bases and the J segment 7 bases; nucleotides outside the gene matches: 6. Germline values: CDR1 LGHDT, CDR2 YNNKEL (reference sequence). The CDR3 extends over 14 amino acids. CDR3: CASSLGQVVNIQYF. CDR3 sequence (DNA): TGTGCCAGCAGCCTGGGACAGGTAGTTAACATTCAGTACTTC.